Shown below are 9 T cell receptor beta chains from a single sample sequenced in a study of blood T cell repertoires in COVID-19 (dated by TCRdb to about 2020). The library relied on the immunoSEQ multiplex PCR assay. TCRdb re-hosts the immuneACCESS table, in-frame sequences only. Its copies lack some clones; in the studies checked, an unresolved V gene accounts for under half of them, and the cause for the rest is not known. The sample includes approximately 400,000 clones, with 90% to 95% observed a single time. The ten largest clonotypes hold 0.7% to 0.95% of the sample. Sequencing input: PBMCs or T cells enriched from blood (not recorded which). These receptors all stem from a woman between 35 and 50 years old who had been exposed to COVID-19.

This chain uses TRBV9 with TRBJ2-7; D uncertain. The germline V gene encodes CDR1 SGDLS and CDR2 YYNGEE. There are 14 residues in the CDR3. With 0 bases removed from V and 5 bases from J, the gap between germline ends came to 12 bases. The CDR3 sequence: CASSVGVSFDEQYF. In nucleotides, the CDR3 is TGTGCCAGCAGCGTAGGGGTTAGCTTCGACGAGCAGTACTTC.

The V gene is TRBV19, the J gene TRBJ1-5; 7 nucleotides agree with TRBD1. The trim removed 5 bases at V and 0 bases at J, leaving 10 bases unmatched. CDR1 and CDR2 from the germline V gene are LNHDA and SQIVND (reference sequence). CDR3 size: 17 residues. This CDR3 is CASSPDRSHYSNQPQHF. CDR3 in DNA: TGTGCCAGTAGTCCGGACAGGAGTCATTATAGCAATCAGCCCCAGCATTTT.

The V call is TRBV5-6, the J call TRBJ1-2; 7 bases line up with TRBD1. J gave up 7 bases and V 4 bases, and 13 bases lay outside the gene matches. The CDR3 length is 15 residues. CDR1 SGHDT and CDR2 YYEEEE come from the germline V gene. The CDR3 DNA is TGTGCCAGCAGCCTTAGACAGGGTTCCATCTCTGGCTACACCTTC. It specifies CASSLRQGSISGYTF.

CDR3 in amino acids: CAISGQFYGYTF. DNA of the CDR3: TGTGCCATCAGTGGACAGTTCTATGGCTACACCTTC. The rearrangement joins TRBV10-3 to TRBJ1-2; weak D call: TRBD1 (5 bases). The CDR3 covers 12 residues. Looked up from germline, CDR1 is ENHRY and CDR2 is SYGVKD. Trimming left V 4 bases short and J 4 bases short, with 7 bases between.

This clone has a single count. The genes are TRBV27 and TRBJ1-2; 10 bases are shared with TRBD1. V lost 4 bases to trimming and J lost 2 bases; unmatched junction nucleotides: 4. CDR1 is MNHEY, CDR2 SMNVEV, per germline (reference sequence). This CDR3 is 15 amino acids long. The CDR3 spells CASSSPGQGNYGYTF. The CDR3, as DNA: TGTGCCAGCAGTTCCCCGGGACAGGGGAACTATGGCTACACCTTC.

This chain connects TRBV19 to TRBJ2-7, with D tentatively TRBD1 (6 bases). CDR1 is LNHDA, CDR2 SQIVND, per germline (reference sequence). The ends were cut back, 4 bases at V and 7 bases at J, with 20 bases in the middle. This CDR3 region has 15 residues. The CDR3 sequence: CASSRGRGRGIEQYF. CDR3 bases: TGTGCCAGTAGTAGAGGCCGTGGTAGGGGGATTGAGCAGTACTTC.

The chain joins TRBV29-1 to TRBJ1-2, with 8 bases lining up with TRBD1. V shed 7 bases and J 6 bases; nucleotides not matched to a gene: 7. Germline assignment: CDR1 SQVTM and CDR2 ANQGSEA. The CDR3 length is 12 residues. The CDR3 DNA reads TGCAGCGGACTGACAGGGGTAGATGGCTACACCTTC. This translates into CSGLTGVDGYTF.

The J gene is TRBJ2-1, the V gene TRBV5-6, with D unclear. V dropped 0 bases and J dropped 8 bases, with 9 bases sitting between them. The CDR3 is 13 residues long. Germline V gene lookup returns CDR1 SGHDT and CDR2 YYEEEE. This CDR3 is CASSLVPQYEQFF. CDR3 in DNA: TGTGCCAGCAGCTTGGTACCGCAGTATGAGCAGTTCTTC.

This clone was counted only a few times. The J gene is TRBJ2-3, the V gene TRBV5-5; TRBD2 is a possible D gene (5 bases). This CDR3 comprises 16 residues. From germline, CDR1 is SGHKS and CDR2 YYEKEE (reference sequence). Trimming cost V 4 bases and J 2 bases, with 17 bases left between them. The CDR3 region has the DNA TGTGCCAGCAGCCTAAAACCCGACTATTACACAGATACGCAGTATTTT. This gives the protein CASSLKPDYYTDTQYF.